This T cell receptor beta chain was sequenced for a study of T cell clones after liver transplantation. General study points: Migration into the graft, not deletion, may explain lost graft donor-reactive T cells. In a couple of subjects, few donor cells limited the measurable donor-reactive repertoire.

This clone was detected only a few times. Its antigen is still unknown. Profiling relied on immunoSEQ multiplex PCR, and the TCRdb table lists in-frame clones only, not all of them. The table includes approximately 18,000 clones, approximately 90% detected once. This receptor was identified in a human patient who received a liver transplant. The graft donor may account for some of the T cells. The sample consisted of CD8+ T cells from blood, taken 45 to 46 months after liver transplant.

CDR3 DNA sequence: TGTGCCTGGAGAGACGGGACGAATGAGCAGTTCTTC. This translates into CAWRDGTNEQFF. The V gene is TRBV30, the J gene TRBJ2-1; possibly TRBD1 or TRBD2 for D (5 bases each). V was shortened by 3 bases and J by 7 bases, with 10 bases between the two germline ends. Germline V gene sequence: CDR1 GTSNPN, CDR2 SVGIG (reference sequence). There are 12 residues in the CDR3.